A selection of T cell receptor beta chains follows, all from one sample in a study of OX40 agonist ivuxolimab in advanced cancers. Generated by immunoSEQ multiplex PCR, the TCRdb table keeps only in-frame clones and is missing some. The profile shows tens of thousands of clones, around 84% of them singletons. Specimen: CD4+ or CD8+ T cells sorted from blood, collected in a trial of the OX40 agonist ivuxolimab. The origin of the receptors is an adult with an advanced solid tumor such as melanoma, head and neck, liver or kidney cancer. CDR3s leave out the opening cysteine and the closing phenylalanine or tryptophan. The order of the fields is V gene, clone size, D gene, CDR3 protein. D genes are given only for firm matches. A row's size may be missing; if present it is once, few, many or a size class.

v_call: TRBV7-2; clone_size: -; d_call: TRBD2; cdr3_aa: ASSPKLAGAYEQY
v_call: TRBV5-6; clone_size: -; d_call: -; cdr3_aa: ASSLERDFRPETQY
v_call: TRBV5-6; clone_size: once; d_call: -; cdr3_aa: ASSKGQTAEETQY
v_call: TRBV11-2; clone_size: -; d_call: TRBD2; cdr3_aa: ASSYGEGRGQY
v_call: TRBV28; clone_size: -; d_call: -; cdr3_aa: ASTPKEGVNTEAF
v_call: TRBV13; clone_size: -; d_call: -; cdr3_aa: ASRAGQSIYEQY
v_call: TRBV13; clone_size: -; d_call: -; cdr3_aa: ASSLGGSNQPQH
v_call: TRBV4-1; clone_size: -; d_call: -; cdr3_aa: ASSQDVGAGTEAF
v_call: TRBV28; clone_size: -; d_call: -; cdr3_aa: ASSFSGLESSYNEQF
v_call: TRBV9; clone_size: -; d_call: -; cdr3_aa: ASSALAGTEAF
v_call: TRBV9; clone_size: -; d_call: TRBD1; cdr3_aa: ASSDRGREQY
v_call: TRBV10-3; clone_size: -; d_call: TRBD2; cdr3_aa: AISESEGNSGRDGTDTQY
v_call: TRBV6-4; clone_size: few; d_call: TRBD1; cdr3_aa: ASSRSGTGANTGELF
v_call: TRBV15; clone_size: few; d_call: TRBD2; cdr3_aa: ATSRDQPAGEGEQY
v_call: TRBV30; clone_size: -; d_call: -; cdr3_aa: AWSQGLYNEQF
v_call: TRBV4-1; clone_size: -; d_call: -; cdr3_aa: ASSSWGGSQPQH
v_call: TRBV9; clone_size: -; d_call: -; cdr3_aa: ASSVAFGVSSYNEQF
v_call: TRBV27; clone_size: -; d_call: -; cdr3_aa: ASSLSGVHQPQH
v_call: TRBV29-1; clone_size: -; d_call: -; cdr3_aa: SVEPAGAAV
v_call: TRBV5-1; clone_size: -; d_call: TRBD2; cdr3_aa: ASSWLAGNYEQY